The clone carrying this TCR beta chain was observed a single time. Its antigen is unidentified. This specimen belongs to a study of identifying expanded T cells in peripheral blood. Study outcomes and limitations: Two-week clone count variance significantly increased as total template count grew. Technical replicates showed about 1.2 changed clones; roughly two weeks about 16.4; four weeks 19.

Produced via immunoSEQ multiplex PCR; TCRdb's table is partial and in-frame only. Seen here are 84,000 or so clones, roughly 90% observed once, and the top ten hold 7.3%. Trimming pared 5 bases from V and 5 bases from J, leaving 13 bases between. This CDR3 is built from 13 residues. Germline V gene sequence: CDR1 SEHNR, CDR2 FQNEAQ (reference sequence). The source of this sequence is a person aged 18-69 years in good health. The sequenced sample was blood. The rearrangement joins TRBV7-9 to TRBJ2-7; no reliable D call. The CDR3 spells CASSHFPLNEQYF. CDR3 in DNA: TGTGCCAGCAGCCATTTCCCTTTAAACGAGCAGTACTTC.